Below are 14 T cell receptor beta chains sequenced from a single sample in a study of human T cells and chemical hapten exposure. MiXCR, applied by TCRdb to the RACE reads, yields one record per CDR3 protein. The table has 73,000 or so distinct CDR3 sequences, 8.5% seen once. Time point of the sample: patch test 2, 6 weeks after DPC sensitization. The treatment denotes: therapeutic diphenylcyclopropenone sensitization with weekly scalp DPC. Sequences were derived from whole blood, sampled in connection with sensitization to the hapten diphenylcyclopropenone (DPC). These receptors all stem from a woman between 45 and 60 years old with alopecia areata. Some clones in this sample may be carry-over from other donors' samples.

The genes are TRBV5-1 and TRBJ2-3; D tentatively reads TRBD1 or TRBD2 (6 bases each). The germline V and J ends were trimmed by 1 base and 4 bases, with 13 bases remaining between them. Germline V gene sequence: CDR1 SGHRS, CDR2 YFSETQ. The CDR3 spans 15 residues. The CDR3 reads CASSLRGAVADTQYF. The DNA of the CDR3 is TGCGCCAGCAGCTTGAGGGGGGCGGTGGCAGATACGCAGTATTTT.

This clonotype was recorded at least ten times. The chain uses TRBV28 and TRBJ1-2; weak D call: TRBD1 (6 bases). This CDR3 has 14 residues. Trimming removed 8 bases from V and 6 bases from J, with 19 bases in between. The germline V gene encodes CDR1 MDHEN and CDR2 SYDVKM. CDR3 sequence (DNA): TGTGCCAGCTGGCAGGGGAGGATGAAGAATGGCTACACCTTC. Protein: CASWQGRMKNGYTF.

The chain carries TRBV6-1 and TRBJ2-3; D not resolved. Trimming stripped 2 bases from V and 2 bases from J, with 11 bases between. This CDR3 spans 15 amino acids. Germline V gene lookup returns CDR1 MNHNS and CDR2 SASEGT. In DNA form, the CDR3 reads TGTGCCAGCAGTGAACTTGGGTTCAACACAGATACGCAGTATTTT. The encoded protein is CASSELGFNTDTQYF.

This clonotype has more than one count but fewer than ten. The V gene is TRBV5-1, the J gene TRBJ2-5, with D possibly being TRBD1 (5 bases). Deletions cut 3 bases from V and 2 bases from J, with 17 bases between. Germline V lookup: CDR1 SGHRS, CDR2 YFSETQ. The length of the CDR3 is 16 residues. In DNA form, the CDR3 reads TGCGCCAGCAGCTACCCCAAATTGGGGCCTCAAGAGACCCAGTACTTC. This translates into CASSYPKLGPQETQYF.

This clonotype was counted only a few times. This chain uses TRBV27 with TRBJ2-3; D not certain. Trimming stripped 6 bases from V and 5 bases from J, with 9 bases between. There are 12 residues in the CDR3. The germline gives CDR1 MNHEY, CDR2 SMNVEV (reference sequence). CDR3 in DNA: TGTGCCAGCAGACCCAGAGGAGATACGCAGTATTTT. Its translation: CASRPRGDTQYF.

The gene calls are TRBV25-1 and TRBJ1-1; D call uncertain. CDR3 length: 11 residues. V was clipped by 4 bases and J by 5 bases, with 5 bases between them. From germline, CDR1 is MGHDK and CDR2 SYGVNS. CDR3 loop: CASSVGTEAFF. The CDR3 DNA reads TGTGCCAGCAGTGTGGGGACTGAAGCTTTCTTT. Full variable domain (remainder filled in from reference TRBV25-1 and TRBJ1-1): EADIYQTPRYLVIGTGKKITLECSQTMGHDKMYWYQQDPGMELHLIHYSYGVNSTEKGDLSSESTVSRIRTEHFPLTLESARPSHTSQYLCASSVGTEAFFGQGTRLTVV.

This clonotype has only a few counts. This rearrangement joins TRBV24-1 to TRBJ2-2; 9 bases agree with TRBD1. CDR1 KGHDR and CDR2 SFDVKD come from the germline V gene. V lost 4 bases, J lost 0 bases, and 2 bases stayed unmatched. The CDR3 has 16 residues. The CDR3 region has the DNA TGTGCCACCAGTGACTGGACAGGGGCGAACACCGGGGAGCTGTTTTTT. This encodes CATSDWTGANTGELFF.

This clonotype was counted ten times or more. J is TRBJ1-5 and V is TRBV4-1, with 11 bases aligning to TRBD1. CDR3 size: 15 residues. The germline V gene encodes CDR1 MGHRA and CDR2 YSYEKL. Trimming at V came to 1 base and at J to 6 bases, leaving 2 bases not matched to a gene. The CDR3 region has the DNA TGCGCCAGCAGCCAAGGGGACAGGGGGGCTCAGCCCCAGCATTTT. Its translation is CASSQGDRGAQPQHF.

Here the CDR3 DNA reads TGTGCCAGCGGGAGTACGCCGGGGTATGGCTACACCTTC. Residues: CASGSTPGYGYTF. V and J are TRBV7-9 and TRBJ1-2, with D unresolved. The CDR3 has 13 amino acids. The V end was cut by 8 bases, the J end by 5 bases, with 15 bases between. CDR1 SEHNR and CDR2 FQNEAQ come from the germline V gene (reference sequence).

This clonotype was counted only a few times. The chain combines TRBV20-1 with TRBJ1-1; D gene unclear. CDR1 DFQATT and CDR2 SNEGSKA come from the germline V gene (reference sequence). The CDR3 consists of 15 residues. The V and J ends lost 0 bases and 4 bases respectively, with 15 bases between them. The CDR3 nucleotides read TGCAGTGCTAGAGATAACGGAGGGTCAGTCACTGAAGCTTTCTTT. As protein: CSARDNGGSVTEAFF.

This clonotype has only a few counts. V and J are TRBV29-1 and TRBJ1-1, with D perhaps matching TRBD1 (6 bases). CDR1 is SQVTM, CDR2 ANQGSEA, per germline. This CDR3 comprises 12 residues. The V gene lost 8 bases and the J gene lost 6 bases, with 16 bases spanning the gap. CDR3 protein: CSTRQDHPEAFF. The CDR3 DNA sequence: TGCAGCACCAGACAGGACCACCCTGAAGCTTTCTTT.

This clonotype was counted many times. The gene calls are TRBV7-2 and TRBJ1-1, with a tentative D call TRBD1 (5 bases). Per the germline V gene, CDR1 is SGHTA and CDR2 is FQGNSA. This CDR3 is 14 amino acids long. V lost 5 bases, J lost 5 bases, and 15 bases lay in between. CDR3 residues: CASSLGRGETEAFF. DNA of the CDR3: TGTGCCAGCAGCCTGGGACGGGGAGAGACTGAAGCTTTCTTT. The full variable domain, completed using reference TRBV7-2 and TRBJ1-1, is GAGVSQSPSNKVTEKGKDVELRCDPISGHTALYWYRQSLGQGLEFLIYFQGNSAPDKSGLPSDRFSAERTGGSVSTLTIQRTQQEDSAVYLCASSLGRGETEAFFGQGTRLTVV.

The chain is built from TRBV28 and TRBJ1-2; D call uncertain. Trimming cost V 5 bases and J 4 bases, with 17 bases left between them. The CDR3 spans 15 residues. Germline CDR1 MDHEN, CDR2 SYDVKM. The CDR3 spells CASSPPVTAGYGYTF. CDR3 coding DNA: TGTGCCAGCAGTCCCCCCGTTACGGCCGGCTATGGCTACACCTTC.

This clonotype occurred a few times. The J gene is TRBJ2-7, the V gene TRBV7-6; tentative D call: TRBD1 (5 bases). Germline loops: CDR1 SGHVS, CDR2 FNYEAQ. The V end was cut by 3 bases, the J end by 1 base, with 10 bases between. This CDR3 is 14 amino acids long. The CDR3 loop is CASSFGHRSYEQYF. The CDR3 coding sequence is TGTGCCAGCAGCTTTGGGCACAGGTCCTACGAGCAGTACTTC.